Described below is a single T cell receptor beta chain sequence and its context. This specimen comes from a study of blood T cell repertoires in COVID-19. Profiling relied on immunoSEQ multiplex PCR, and the TCRdb table lists in-frame clones only, not all of them. The sample lists more than 300,000 clones; 85% to 95% were seen once. The CDR3 covers 16 residues. CDR1 is SGHNT, CDR2 YYREEE, per germline (reference sequence). Trimming pared 0 bases from V and 0 bases from J, leaving 10 bases between. The sequence derives from a woman younger than 45 who had been exposed to COVID-19. The chain combines TRBV5-4 with TRBJ1-3; D perhaps matches TRBD1 (5 bases). The sample comprised PBMCs or T cells enriched from blood (not recorded which). In DNA form, the CDR3 reads TGTGCCAGCAGCTTGGAGGGGCGGATCTCTGGAAACACCATATATTTT. Translating gives CASSLEGRISGNTIYF.